Below, 28 T cell receptor beta chains from the same sample are listed, as sequenced in a study of T cells in narcolepsy. Assay used: immunoSEQ multiplex PCR; TCRdb lists only in-frame clones, some missing. The table includes tens of thousands of clones, around 90% detected once. Material: CD45RA- memory CD4+ T cells from PBMCs. These receptor sequences come from a human donor with narcolepsy.

The chain carries TRBV2 and TRBJ2-2; TRBD2 agrees at 10 bases. CDR1 is SNHLY and CDR2 is FYNNEI in the germline V gene. The trim removed 5 bases at V and 1 base at J, leaving 13 bases unmatched. This CDR3 is 19 amino acids long. The CDR3 bases are TGTGCCAGCAGTCCCCGAGGACTAGCGGAGCTCGAGAACACCGGGGAGCTGTTTTTT. It translates to CASSPRGLAELENTGELFF.

The chain links TRBV5-1 to TRBJ1-1; D ambiguous. Germline-derived CDR1 and CDR2 are SGHRS and YFSETQ. This CDR3 is built from 13 residues. Trimming took 4 bases from V and 0 from J, leaving 7 bases between them. The CDR3 protein is CASSLQLNTEAFF. The CDR3, as DNA: TGCGCCAGCAGCCTACAGTTGAACACTGAAGCTTTCTTT.

The chain has TRBV6-1 and TRBJ1-6, with D unclear. Deletions cut 6 bases from V and 7 bases from J, with 7 bases between. The germline V gene has CDR1 MNHNS and CDR2 SASEGT. The CDR3 is 12 amino acids. In nucleotides, the CDR3 is TGTGCCAGCAGGGCGGGAAATTCACCCCTCCACTTT. Its protein is CASRAGNSPLHF.

V is TRBV5-6 and J is TRBJ1-4; no firm D call. The CDR3 is 14 residues long. Germline V gene data show CDR1 as SGHDT and CDR2 as YYEEEE. The V and J ends lost 1 base and 4 bases respectively, with 8 bases between them. CDR3: CASSLSGYNEKLFF. The CDR3 bases are TGTGCCAGCAGCTTGTCTGGTTATAATGAAAAACTGTTTTTT.

The chain has TRBV7-6 and TRBJ2-6; D is unresolved. Per germline, CDR1 SGHVS and CDR2 FNYEAQ. Trimming took 2 bases from V and 0 from J, leaving 2 bases between them. There are 14 residues in the CDR3. CDR3 residues: CASSLHSGANVLTF. The CDR3 DNA sequence: TGTGCCAGCAGCTTACACTCTGGGGCCAACGTCCTGACTTTC.

This rearrangement joins TRBV5-4 to TRBJ2-5, with D possibly matching TRBD1 (6 bases). The CDR3 contains 14 residues. Germline V gene lookup returns CDR1 SGHNT and CDR2 YYREEE (reference sequence). The V end lost 5 bases, the J end lost 2 bases, and 13 bases lay between the germline ends. CDR3 sequence (DNA): TGTGCCAGCAGTCCAGGACAGAATCAAGAGACCCAGTACTTC. Encoded protein: CASSPGQNQETQYF.

J is TRBJ1-6 and V is TRBV2; 8 nucleotides match TRBD1. J gave up 8 bases and V 5 bases, and 8 bases lay outside the gene matches. This CDR3 has 15 residues. Germline loops: CDR1 SNHLY, CDR2 FYNNEI. CDR3 protein: CASSFDRGVDSPLHF. CDR3 coding DNA: TGTGCCAGCAGTTTCGACAGGGGAGTAGATTCACCCCTCCACTTT.

CDR3 in amino acids: CASEGQGDYGYTF. Here the CDR3 DNA reads TGTGCCAGCGAGGGACAGGGGGACTATGGCTACACCTTC. This chain joins TRBV19 and TRBJ1-2; 11 nucleotides match TRBD1. Germline CDR1 and CDR2: LNHDA and SQIVND (reference sequence). V trimming: 9 bases; J trimming: 3 bases; junction bases outside the gene matches: 3. The CDR3 sequence is 13 residues long.

Concerning this clone itself: Distinct nucleotide sequences in the sample also encode this CDR3. J is TRBJ1-2 and V is TRBV11-3; D unresolved. V lost 2 bases, J lost 3 bases, and 4 bases lay in between. Germline V gives CDR1 SGHNT, CDR2 YENEEA. This CDR3 contains 12 residues. In DNA form, the CDR3 reads TGTGCCAGCAGCTTACAGGACTATGGCTACACCTTC. Amino acid sequence: CASSLQDYGYTF.

The chain carries TRBV7-2 and TRBJ1-5, with 8 bases fitting TRBD1. Germline loops: CDR1 SGHTA, CDR2 FQGNSA. The CDR3 runs to 18 residues. The junction had 11 bases not matched to a gene; V was cut back by 1 base and J by 3 bases. The CDR3 reads CASSLEPGGVGNNQPQHF. The CDR3 bases are TGTGCCAGCAGCTTAGAACCAGGGGGCGTCGGTAACAATCAGCCCCAGCATTTT.

Here the CDR3 DNA reads TGTGCCAGCAGCTGGAGGGGGGCATCCTACGAGCAGTACTTC. Encoded protein: CASSWRGASYEQYF. The chain employs TRBV5-4 and TRBJ2-5, with D perhaps given as TRBD1 or TRBD2 (6 bases each). The end of the DNA is better explained by TRBJ2-7, so the J call may be wrong. Germline CDR1 SGHNT, CDR2 YYREEE (reference sequence). The CDR3 has 14 residues.

This CDR3 is CASSQVAYGTGGVLDEQFF. CDR3 in DNA: TGCGCCAGCAGCCAGGTAGCTTACGGGACAGGGGGCGTATTGGATGAGCAGTTCTTC. The chain is built from TRBV4-3 and TRBJ2-1; TRBD1 matches 12 bases. Germline V lookup: CDR1 LGHNA, CDR2 YSLEER. With 3 bases clipped from V and 8 bases from J, the junction kept 17 bases outside the gene matches. CDR3 size: 19 residues.

V usage is TRBV11-2 and J usage is TRBJ1-1, with 7 bases aligning to TRBD1. Germline CDR1 and CDR2: SGHAT and FQNNGV. CDR3 length: 16 residues. V lost 4 bases, J lost 3 bases, and 11 bases stayed unmatched. CDR3 DNA: TGTGCCAGCAGCTCCGCCCGGACAGGTTTTGACACTGAAGCTTTCTTT. This sequence encodes CASSSARTGFDTEAFF.

The rearrangement joins TRBV30 to TRBJ1-3, with a weak D call TRBD1 (5 bases). V gave up 2 bases and J gave up 0 bases, with 8 bases separating them. CDR3 length: 14 amino acids. The germline CDR1 and CDR2 sequences are GTSNPN and SVGIG (reference sequence). The CDR3 loop is CAWSRGGSGNTIYF. CDR3 nucleotide sequence: TGTGCCTGGAGTCGTGGGGGCTCTGGAAACACCATATATTTT.

V usage is TRBV9 and J usage is TRBJ1-1; no clear D gene. This CDR3 region has 13 residues. CDR1 and CDR2 from the germline V gene are SGDLS and YYNGEE. Trimming removed 2 bases from V and 6 bases from J, with 11 bases in between. CDR3 sequence (DNA): TGTGCCAGCAGCGTCCGGCCCTTGGCTGAAGCTTTCTTT. This sequence encodes CASSVRPLAEAFF.

This chain connects TRBV5-1 to TRBJ2-2; D is perhaps TRBD1 or TRBD2 (5 bases each). V shed 4 bases and J shed 5 bases, with 12 bases lying between them. There are 14 residues in the CDR3. Germline CDR1 is SGHRS and CDR2 is YFSETQ. The CDR3 DNA reads as TGCGCCAGCAGCCTGGGGGACGGGACCGGGGAGCTGTTTTTT. Its protein product is CASSLGDGTGELFF.

This chain joins TRBV9 and TRBJ2-7, with 9 bases that match TRBD1. Germline V gene data show CDR1 as SGDLS and CDR2 as YYNGEE. The CDR3 length is 14 residues. V was pared by 0 bases and J by 4 bases, with 2 bases of the junction left unmatched. Here the CDR3 reads CASSVGTGVYEQYF. As DNA, the CDR3 is TGTGCCAGCAGCGTAGGGACAGGGGTGTACGAGCAGTACTTC.

The V and J genes are TRBV7-2 and TRBJ2-3, with D perhaps TRBD2 (6 bases). This CDR3 spans 14 amino acids. V lost 1 base and J 3 bases, leaving 8 bases between the germline ends. Germline CDR1 is SGHTA and CDR2 is FQGNSA. The CDR3 bases are TGTGCCAGCAGCTTAGTTCGGGGGACAGATACGCAGTATTTT. Amino acids: CASSLVRGTDTQYF.

V is TRBV7-3 and J is TRBJ1-3; possibly TRBD1 for D (5 bases). CDR1 is SGHTA, CDR2 FQGTGA, per germline. The CDR3 covers 15 residues. Trimming removed 3 bases from V and 0 bases from J, with 9 bases in between. This CDR3 is CASSFEGPSGNTIYF. In DNA, the CDR3 is TGTGCCAGCAGCTTCGAGGGACCCTCTGGAAACACCATATATTTT.

The chain is built from TRBV11-3 and TRBJ2-3; D is unresolved. Germline CDR1 is SGHNT and CDR2 is YENEEA. The CDR3 is made up of 16 amino acids. The V end lost 4 bases, the J end lost 3 bases, and 17 bases lay between the germline ends. The CDR3 region is CASSSGRQWGTDTQYF. In DNA, the CDR3 is TGTGCCAGCAGCTCGGGCAGGCAGTGGGGTACAGATACGCAGTATTTT.

This chain links TRBV28 with TRBJ1-2, with a possible D match to TRBD1 (6 bases). V lost 7 bases to trimming and J lost 7 bases, with 13 bases between them. The CDR3 loop spans 12 amino acids. Germline CDR1 MDHEN, CDR2 SYDVKM. CDR3 nucleotide sequence: TGTGCCAGCACCATAGGGGGGACTGGCTACACCTTC. Its protein is CASTIGGTGYTF.

The CDR3 sequence is CASSRKWRDEQYF. CDR3 nucleotide sequence: TGTGCCAGCAGCCGTAAATGGCGCGACGAGCAGTACTTC. This chain joins TRBV5-6 and TRBJ2-7; D remains ambiguous. The germline V and J ends were trimmed by 4 bases and 5 bases, with 13 bases remaining between them. Per the germline V gene, CDR1 is SGHDT and CDR2 is YYEEEE. CDR3 length: 13 residues. The full variable domain, rest sourced from reference TRBV5-6 and TRBJ2-7, is DAGVTQSPTHLIKTRGQQVTLRCSPKSGHDTVSWYQQALGQGPQFIFQYYEEEERQRGNFPDRFSGHQFPNYSSELNVNALLLGDSALYLCASSRKWRDEQYFGPGTRLTVT.

This clone showed up just once. This chain links TRBV30 with TRBJ1-2; D call uncertain. This CDR3 has 13 residues. The V and J ends lost 3 bases and 2 bases respectively, with 10 bases between them. Germline assignment: CDR1 GTSNPN and CDR2 SVGIG (reference sequence). CDR3 bases: TGTGCCTGGAGCACAGACTTAAACTATGGCTACACCTTC. It translates to CAWSTDLNYGYTF. Variable domain in full (rest from reference TRBV30 and TRBJ1-2): SQTIHQWPATLVQPVGSPLSLECTVEGTSNPNLYWYRQAAGRGLQLLFYSVGIGQISSEVPQNLSASRPQDRQFILSSKKLLLSDSGFYLCAWSTDLNYGYTFGSGTRLTVV.

The chain has TRBV14 and TRBJ2-5, with D unresolved. The germline CDR1 and CDR2 sequences are SGHDN and FVKESK. Trimming cost V 4 bases and J 9 bases, with 15 bases left between them. CDR3 length: 13 amino acids. The CDR3 loop reads CASSPMLGVAQYF. The CDR3 DNA is TGTGCCAGCAGCCCTATGCTTGGTGTGGCCCAGTACTTC.

The chain is built from TRBV4-3 and TRBJ2-1, with D tentatively TRBD2 (5 bases). V lost 6 bases and J lost 5, with 14 bases in between. Germline V gives CDR1 LGHNA, CDR2 YSLEER. The CDR3 is 14 amino acids. CDR3 amino acids: CASRKDLAHNEQFF. In nucleotides, the CDR3 is TGCGCCAGCAGAAAGGACCTAGCCCACAATGAGCAGTTCTTC.

This chain uses TRBV28 with TRBJ2-5; TRBD1 agrees at 7 bases. The tail of the sequence fits TRBJ2-7 better, so the J call may be wrong. Germline V gene data show CDR1 as MDHEN and CDR2 as SYDVKM. The CDR3 is 15 amino acids. CDR3 in amino acids: CASNVQGTGAYEQYF. CDR3 nucleotide sequence: TGTGCCAGCAACGTACAGGGGACGGGTGCCTACGAGCAGTACTTC.

The V gene is TRBV6-5, the J gene TRBJ2-7; TRBD1 agrees at 12 bases. V shed 6 bases, J shed 6 bases, and the junction held 6 bases outside the gene matches. Germline V gene sequence: CDR1 MNHEY, CDR2 SVGAGI. The CDR3 totals 14 residues. Here the CDR3 reads CASRSGQGASEQYF. The CDR3 DNA follows: TGTGCCAGCAGATCGGGACAGGGGGCATCCGAGCAGTACTTC.

The rearrangement links TRBV5-1 to TRBJ2-3, with D maybe TRBD2 (7 bases). The CDR3 totals 15 residues. The germline CDR1 and CDR2 sequences are SGHRS and YFSETQ. The V and J ends lost 1 base and 2 bases respectively, with 11 bases between them. The CDR3 nucleotides read TGCGCCAGCAGCTTGCGGGGGGCGGTCACAGATACGCAGTATTTT. Its translation: CASSLRGAVTDTQYF.